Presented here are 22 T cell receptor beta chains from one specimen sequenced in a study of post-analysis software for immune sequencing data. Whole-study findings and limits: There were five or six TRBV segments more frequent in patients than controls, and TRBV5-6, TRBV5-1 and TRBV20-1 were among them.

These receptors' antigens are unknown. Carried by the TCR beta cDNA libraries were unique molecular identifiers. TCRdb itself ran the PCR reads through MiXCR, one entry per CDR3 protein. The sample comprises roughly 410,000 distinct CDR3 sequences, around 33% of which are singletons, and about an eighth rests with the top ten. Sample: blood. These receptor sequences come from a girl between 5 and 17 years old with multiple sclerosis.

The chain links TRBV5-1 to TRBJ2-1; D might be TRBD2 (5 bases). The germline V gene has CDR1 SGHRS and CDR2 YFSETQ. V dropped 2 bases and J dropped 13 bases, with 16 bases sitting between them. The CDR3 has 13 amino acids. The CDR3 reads CASSFTGEETQFF. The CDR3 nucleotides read TGCGCCAGCAGCTTCACCGGGGAAGAGACCCAGTTCTTC.

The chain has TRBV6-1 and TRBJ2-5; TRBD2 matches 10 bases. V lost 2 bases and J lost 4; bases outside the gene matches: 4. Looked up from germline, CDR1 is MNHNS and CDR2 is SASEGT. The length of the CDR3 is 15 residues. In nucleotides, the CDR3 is TGTGCCAGCAGTGAAAGTAGCGGGGGGCCAGAGACCCAGTACTTC. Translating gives CASSESSGGPETQYF.

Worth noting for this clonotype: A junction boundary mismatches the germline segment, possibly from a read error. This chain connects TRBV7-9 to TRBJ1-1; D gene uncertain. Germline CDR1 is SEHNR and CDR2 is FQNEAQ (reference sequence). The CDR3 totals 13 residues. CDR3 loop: CTSSLAVNTEAFF. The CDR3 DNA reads TGTACCAGCAGCTTAGCTGTGAACACTGAAGCTTTCTTT. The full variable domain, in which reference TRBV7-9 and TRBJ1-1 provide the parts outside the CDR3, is DTGVSQNPRHKITKRGQNVTFRCDPISEHNRLYWYRQTLGQGPEFLTYFQNEAQLEKSRLLSDRFSAERPKGSFSTLEIQRTEQGDSAMYLCTSSLAVNTEAFFGQGTRLTVV.

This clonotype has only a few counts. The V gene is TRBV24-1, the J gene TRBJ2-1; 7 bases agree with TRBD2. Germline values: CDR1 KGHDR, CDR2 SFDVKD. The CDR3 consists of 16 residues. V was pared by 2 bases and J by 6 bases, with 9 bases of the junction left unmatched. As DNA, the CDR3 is TGTGCCACCAGTGATTCCCGCGTGGGAGGGTTCAATGAGCAGTTCTTC. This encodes CATSDSRVGGFNEQFF.

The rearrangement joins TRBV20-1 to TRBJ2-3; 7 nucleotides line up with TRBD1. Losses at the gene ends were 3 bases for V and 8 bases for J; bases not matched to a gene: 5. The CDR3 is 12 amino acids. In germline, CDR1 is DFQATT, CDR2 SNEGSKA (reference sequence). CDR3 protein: CSASPEGATQYF. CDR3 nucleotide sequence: TGCAGTGCTAGTCCCGAGGGGGCTACGCAGTATTTT.

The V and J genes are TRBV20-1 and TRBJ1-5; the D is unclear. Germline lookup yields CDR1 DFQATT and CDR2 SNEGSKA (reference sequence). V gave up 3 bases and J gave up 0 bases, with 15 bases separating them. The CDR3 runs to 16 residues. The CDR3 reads CSASPRAFYSNQPQHF. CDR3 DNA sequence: TGCAGTGCTAGTCCCCGGGCGTTTTATAGCAATCAGCCCCAGCATTTT.

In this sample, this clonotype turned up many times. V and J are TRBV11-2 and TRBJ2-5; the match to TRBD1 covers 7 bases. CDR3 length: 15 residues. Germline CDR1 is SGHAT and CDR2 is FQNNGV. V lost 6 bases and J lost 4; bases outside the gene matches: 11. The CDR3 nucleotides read TGTGCCAGCAGTTCGATGTGGACAGGCGGAGAGACCCAGTACTTC. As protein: CASSSMWTGGETQYF. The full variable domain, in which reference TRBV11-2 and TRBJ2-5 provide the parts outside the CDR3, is EAGVAQSPRYKIIEKRQSVAFWCNPISGHATLYWYQQILGQGPKLLIQFQNNGVVDDSQLPKDRFSAERLKGVDSTLKIQPAKLEDSAVYLCASSSMWTGGETQYFGPGTRLLVL.

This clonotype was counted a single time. CDR3 protein: CASSLSYFTSSYEQYF. The CDR3 DNA follows: TGTGCCAGCAGTCTCAGCTACTTCACGAGCTCCTACGAGCAGTACTTC. The chain uses TRBV12-3 or TRBV12-4 and TRBJ2-7, with D uncertain. V was pared by 5 bases and J by 0 bases, with 17 bases between. The CDR3 is 16 amino acids.

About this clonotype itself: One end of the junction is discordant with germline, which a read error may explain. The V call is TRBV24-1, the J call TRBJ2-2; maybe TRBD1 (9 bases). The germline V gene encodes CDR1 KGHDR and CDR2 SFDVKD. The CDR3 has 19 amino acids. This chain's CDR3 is CAASAPSGGGTGSTGELFF. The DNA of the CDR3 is TGTGCCGCCAGTGCACCATCCGGGGGGGGGACAGGGAGCACCGGGGAGCTGTTTTTT.

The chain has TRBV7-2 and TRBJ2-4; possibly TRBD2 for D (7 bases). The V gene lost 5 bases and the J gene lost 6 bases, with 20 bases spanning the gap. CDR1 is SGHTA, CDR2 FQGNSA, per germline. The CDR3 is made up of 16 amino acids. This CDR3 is CASSHLGGGRGNIQYF. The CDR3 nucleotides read TGTGCCAGCAGCCATTTGGGAGGGGGTCGGGGAAACATTCAGTACTTC. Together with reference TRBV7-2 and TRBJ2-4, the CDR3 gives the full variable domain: GAGVSQSPSNKVTEKGKDVELRCDPISGHTALYWYRQSLGQGLEFLIYFQGNSAPDKSGLPSDRFSAERTGGSVSTLTIQRTQQEDSAVYLCASSHLGGGRGNIQYFGAGTRLSVL.

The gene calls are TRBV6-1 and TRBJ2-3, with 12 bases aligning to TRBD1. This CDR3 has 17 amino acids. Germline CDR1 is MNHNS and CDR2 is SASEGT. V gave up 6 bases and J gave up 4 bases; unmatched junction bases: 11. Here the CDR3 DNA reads TGTGCCAGCAGACTCTCCGCCGGGACAGGGGGCGCAGATACGCAGTATTTT. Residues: CASRLSAGTGGADTQYF.

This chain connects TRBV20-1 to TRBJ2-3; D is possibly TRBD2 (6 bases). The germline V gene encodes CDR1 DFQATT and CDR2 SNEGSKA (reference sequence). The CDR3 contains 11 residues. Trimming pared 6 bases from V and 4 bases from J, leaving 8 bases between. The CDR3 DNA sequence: TGCAGTGCGGGGGGAGCAGATACGCAGTATTTT. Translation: CSAGGADTQYF.

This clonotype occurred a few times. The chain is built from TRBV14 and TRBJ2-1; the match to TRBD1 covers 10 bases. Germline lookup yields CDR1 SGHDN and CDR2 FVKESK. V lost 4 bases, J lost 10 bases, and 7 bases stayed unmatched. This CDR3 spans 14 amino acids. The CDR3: CASSLTGTGAEQFF. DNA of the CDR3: TGTGCCAGCAGCCTCACTGGGACAGGGGCAGAGCAGTTCTTC.

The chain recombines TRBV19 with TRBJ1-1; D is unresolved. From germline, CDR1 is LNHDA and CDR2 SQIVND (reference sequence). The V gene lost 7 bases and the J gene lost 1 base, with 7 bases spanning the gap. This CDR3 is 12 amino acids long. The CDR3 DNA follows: TGTGCCAGTAAAATGGGGAACACTGAAGCTTTCTTT. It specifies CASKMGNTEAFF.

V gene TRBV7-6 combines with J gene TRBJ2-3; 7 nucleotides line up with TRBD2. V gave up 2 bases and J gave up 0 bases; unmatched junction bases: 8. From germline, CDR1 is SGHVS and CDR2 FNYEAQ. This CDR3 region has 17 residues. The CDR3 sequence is CASSLLAGLTSTDTQYF. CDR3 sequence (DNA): TGTGCCAGCAGCTTACTCGCGGGACTAACTAGCACAGATACGCAGTATTTT.

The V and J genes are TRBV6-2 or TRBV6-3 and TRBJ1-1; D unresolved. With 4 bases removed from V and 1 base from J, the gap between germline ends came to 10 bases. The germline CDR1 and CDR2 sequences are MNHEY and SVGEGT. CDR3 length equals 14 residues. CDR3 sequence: CASSSGFANTEAFF. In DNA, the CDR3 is TGTGCCAGCAGTTCCGGGTTTGCGAACACTGAAGCTTTCTTT.

This CDR3 is CSARQALNEKLFF. The CDR3 region has the DNA TGCAGCGCTCGACAGGCCCTAAATGAAAAACTGTTTTTT. V usage is TRBV29-1 and J usage is TRBJ1-4; perhaps TRBD1 as D (6 bases). CDR3 length: 13 amino acids. V was clipped by 7 bases and J by 5 bases, with 14 bases between them. Germline V gene data show CDR1 as SQVTM and CDR2 as ANQGSEA. The full variable domain, its missing parts supplied by reference TRBV29-1 and TRBJ1-4, is SAVISQKPSRDICQRGTSLTIQCQVDSQVTMMFWYRQQPGQSLTLIATANQGSEATYESGFVIDKFPISRPNLTFSTLTVSNMSPEDSSIYLCSARQALNEKLFFGSGTQLSVL.

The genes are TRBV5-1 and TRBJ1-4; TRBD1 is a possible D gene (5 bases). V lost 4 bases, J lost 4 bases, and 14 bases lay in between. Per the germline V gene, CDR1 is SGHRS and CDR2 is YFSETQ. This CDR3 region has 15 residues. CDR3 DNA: TGCGCCAGCAGCGTTGCCGGGACTTTTAATGAAAAACTGTTTTTT. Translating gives CASSVAGTFNEKLFF.

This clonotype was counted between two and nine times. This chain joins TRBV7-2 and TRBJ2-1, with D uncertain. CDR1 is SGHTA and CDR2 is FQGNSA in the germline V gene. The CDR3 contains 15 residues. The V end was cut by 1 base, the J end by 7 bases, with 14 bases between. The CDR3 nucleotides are TGTGCCAGCAGCTTAGGTGCGGCTAGGCAGAATGAGCAGTTCTTC. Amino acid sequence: CASSLGAARQNEQFF.

For the CDR3, the DNA is TGTGCCAGCAGCGCAATTTCCCGGGAGATCAATGAGCAGTTCTTC. This translates into CASSAISREINEQFF. V usage is TRBV14 and J usage is TRBJ2-1; tentatively, D is TRBD2 (6 bases). CDR3 length: 15 amino acids. The germline CDR1 and CDR2 sequences are SGHDN and FVKESK. The V gene lost 5 bases and the J gene lost 6 bases, with 17 bases spanning the gap.

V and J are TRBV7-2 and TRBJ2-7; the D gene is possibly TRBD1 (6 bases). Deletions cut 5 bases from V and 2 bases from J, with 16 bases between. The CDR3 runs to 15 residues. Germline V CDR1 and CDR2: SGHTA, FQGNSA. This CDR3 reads CASSLGNRVTYEQYF. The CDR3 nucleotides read TGTGCCAGCAGCCTAGGAAACAGGGTGACCTACGAGCAGTACTTC.

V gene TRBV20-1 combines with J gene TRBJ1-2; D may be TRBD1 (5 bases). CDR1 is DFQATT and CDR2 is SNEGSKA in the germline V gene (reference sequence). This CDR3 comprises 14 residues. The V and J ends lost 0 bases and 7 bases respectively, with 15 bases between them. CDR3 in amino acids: CSARDRGRAGGYTF. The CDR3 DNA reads TGCAGTGCTAGAGATCGCGGCAGGGCAGGTGGCTACACCTTC.